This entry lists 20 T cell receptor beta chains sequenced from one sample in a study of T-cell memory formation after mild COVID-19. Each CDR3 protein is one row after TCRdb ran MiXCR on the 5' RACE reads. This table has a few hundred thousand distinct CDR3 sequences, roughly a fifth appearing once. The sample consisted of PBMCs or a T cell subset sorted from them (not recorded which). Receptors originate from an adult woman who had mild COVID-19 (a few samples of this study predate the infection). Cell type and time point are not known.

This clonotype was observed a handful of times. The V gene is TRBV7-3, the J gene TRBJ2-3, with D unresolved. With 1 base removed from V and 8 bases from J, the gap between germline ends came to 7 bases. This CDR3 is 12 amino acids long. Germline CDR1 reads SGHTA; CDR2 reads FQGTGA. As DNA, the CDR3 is TGTGCCAGCAGCTTAAGTCTGGGTACGCAGTATTTT. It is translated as CASSLSLGTQYF.

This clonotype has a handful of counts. The CDR3 coding sequence is TGCAGTGCTGGACGACAGGGACCGACAACCACAGATACGCAGTATTTT. It specifies CSAGRQGPTTTDTQYF. The gene calls are TRBV20-1 and TRBJ2-3, with 7 bases lining up with TRBD1. The trim removed 5 bases at V and 2 bases at J, leaving 13 bases unmatched. This CDR3 has 16 residues. Germline assignment: CDR1 DFQATT and CDR2 SNEGSKA (reference sequence).

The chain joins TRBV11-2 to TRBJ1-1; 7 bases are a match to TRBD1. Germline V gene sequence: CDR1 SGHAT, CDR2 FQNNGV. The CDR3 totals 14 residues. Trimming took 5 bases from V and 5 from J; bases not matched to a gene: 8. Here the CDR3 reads CASSRQGSVTEAFF. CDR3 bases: TGTGCCAGCAGCCGACAGGGCTCGGTAACTGAAGCTTTCTTT.

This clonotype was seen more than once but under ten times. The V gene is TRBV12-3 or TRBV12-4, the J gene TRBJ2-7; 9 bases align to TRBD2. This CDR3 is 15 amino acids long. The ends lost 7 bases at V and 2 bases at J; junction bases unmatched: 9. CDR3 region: CASTSGTSYAYEQYF. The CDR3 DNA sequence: TGTGCCAGCACGAGCGGGACTAGCTACGCCTACGAGCAGTACTTC.

In DNA, the CDR3 is TGTGCCAGCAGCTGGGGGAATGAAAAACTGTTTTTT. Amino acids: CASSWGNEKLFF. The genes are TRBV11-2 and TRBJ1-4; D possibly corresponds to TRBD1 (5 bases). The CDR3 is made up of 12 amino acids. The germline V gene has CDR1 SGHAT and CDR2 FQNNGV. V was trimmed by 4 bases and J by 5 bases, leaving 5 bases between them.

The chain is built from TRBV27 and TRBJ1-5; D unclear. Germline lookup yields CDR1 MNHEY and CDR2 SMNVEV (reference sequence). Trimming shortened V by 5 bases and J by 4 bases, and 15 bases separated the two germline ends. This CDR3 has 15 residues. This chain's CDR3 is CASSSKGSGNQPQHF. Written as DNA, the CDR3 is TGTGCCAGCAGTAGCAAGGGAAGTGGTAATCAGCCCCAGCATTTT.

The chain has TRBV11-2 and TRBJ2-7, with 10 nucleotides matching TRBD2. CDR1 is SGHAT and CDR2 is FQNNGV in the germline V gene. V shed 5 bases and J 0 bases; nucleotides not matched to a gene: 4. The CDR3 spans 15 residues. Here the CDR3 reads CASSQLAGPSYEQYF. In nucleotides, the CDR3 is TGTGCCAGCAGCCAACTAGCGGGGCCCTCCTACGAGCAGTACTTC.

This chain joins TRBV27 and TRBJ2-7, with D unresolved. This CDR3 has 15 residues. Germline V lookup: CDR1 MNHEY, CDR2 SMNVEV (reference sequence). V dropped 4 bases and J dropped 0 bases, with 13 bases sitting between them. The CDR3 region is CASSYRWQDSYEQYF. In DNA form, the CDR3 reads TGTGCCAGCAGTTACCGGTGGCAGGACTCCTACGAGCAGTACTTC.

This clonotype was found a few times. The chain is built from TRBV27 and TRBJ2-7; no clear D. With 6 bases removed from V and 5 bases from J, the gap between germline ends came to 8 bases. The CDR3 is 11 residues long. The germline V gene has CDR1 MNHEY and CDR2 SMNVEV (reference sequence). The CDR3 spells CASRDLNEQYF. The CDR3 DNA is TGTGCCAGCAGAGATCTCAACGAGCAGTACTTC.

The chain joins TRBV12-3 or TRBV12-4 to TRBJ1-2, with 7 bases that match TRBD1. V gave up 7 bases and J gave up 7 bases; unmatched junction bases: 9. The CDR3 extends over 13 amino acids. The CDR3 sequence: CASTFERTGGYTF. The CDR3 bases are TGTGCCAGCACTTTTGAACGGACAGGTGGCTACACCTTC.

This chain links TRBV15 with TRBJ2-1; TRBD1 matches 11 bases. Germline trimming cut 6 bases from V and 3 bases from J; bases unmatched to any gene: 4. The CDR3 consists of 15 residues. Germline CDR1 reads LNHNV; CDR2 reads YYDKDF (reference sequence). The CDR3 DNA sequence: TGTGCCACCAGAGCCGGGACAGGGGGCTACAATGAGCAGTTCTTC. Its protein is CATRAGTGGYNEQFF.

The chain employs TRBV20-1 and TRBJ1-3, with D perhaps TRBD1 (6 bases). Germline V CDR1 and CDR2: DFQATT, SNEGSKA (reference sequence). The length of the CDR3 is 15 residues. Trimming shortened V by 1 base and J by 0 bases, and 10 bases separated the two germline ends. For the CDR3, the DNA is TGCAGTGCTAGAGTCACAGGGTTCTCTGGAAACACCATATATTTT. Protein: CSARVTGFSGNTIYF.

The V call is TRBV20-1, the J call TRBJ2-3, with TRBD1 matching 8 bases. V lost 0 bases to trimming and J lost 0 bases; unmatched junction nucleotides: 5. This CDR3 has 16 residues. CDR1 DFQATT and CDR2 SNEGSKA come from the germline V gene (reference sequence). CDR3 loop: CSARDIGDRSTDTQYF. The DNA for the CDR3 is TGCAGTGCTAGAGATATAGGGGACAGGAGCACAGATACGCAGTATTTT.

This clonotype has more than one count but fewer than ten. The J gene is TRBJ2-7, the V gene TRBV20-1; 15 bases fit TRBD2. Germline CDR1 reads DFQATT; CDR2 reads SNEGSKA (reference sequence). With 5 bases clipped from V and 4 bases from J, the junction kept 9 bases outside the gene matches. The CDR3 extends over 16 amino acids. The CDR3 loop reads CSARLRTSGRAYEQYF. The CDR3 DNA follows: TGCAGTGCTCGACTCCGGACTAGCGGGAGGGCATACGAGCAGTACTTC.

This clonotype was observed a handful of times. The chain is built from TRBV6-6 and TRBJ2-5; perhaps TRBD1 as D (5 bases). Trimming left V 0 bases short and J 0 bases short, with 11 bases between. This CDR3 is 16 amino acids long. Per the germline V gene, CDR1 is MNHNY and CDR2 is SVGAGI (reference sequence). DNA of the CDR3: TGTGCCAGCAGTTACTCGGGGCAGCGCTACCAAGAGACCCAGTACTTC. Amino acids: CASSYSGQRYQETQYF.

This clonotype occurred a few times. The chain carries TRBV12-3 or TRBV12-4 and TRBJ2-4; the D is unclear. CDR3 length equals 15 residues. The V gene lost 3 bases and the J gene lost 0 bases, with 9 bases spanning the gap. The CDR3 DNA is TGTGCCAGCAGTTTTGTTGGGGTAGCCAAAAACATTCAGTACTTC. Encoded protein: CASSFVGVAKNIQYF.

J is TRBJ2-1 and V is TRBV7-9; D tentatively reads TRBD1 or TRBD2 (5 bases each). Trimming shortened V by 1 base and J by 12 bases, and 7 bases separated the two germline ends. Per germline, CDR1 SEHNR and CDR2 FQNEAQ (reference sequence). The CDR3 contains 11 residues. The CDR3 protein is CASSLGGVQFF. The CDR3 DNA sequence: TGTGCCAGCAGCTTAGGAGGGGTGCAGTTCTTC.

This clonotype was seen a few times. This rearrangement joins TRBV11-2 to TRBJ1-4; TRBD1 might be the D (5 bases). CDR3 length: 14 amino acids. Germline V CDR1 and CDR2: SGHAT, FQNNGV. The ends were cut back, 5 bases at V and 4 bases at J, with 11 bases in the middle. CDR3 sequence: CASSPWGFNEKLFF. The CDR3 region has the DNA TGTGCCAGCAGCCCTTGGGGGTTTAATGAAAAACTGTTTTTT.

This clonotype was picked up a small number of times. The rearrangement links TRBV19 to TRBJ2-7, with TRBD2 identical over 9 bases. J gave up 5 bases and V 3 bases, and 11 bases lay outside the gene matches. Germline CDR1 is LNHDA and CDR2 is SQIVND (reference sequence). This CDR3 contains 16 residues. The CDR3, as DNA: TGTGCCAGTAGTATGAGGCTAGCGGGGCTCCGGGACGAGCAGTACTTC. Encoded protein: CASSMRLAGLRDEQYF.

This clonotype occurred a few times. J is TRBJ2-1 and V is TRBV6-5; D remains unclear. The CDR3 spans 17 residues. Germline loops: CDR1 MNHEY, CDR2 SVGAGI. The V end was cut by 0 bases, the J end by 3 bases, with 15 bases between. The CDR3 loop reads CASSYSSLSRYYNEQFF. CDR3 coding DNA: TGTGCCAGCAGTTACTCCTCGTTGAGCAGGTACTACAATGAGCAGTTCTTC.